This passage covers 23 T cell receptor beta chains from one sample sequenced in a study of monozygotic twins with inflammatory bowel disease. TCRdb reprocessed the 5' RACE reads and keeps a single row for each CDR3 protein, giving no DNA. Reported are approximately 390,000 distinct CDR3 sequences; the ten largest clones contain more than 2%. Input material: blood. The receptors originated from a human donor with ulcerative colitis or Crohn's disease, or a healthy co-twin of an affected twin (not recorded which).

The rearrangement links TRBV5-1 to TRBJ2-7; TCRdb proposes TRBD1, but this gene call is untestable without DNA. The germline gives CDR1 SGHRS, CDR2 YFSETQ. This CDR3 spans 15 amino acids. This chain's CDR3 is CASSSSPGQAYEQYF.

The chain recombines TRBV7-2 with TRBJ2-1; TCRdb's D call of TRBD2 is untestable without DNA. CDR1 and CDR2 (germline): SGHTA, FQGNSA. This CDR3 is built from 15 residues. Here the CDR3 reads CASSLPIGGYNEQFF. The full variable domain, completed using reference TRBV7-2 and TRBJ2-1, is GAGVSQSPSNKVTEKGKDVELRCDPISGHTALYWYRQSLGQGLEFLIYFQGNSAPDKSGLPSDRFSAERTGGSVSTLTIQRTQQEDSAVYLCASSLPIGGYNEQFFGPGTRLTVL.

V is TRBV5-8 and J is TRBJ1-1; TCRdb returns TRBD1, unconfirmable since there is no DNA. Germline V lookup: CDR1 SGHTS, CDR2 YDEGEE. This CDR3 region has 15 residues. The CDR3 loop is CASSSYRSGATEAFF.

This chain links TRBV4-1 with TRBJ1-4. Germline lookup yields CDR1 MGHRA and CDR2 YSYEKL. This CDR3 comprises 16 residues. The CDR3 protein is CASSQGGRPGEEKLFF.

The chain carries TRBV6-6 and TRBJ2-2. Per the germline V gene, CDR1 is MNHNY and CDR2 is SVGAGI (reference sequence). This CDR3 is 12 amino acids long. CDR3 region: CASSYGDGELFF.

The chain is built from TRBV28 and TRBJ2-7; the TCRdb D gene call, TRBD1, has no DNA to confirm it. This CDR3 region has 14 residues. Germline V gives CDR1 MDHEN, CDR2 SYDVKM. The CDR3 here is CASRPGQSSYEQYF.

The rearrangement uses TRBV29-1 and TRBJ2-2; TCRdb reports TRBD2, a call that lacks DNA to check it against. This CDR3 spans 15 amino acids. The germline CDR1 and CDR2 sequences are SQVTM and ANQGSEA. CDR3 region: CSVESGSEPTGELFF.

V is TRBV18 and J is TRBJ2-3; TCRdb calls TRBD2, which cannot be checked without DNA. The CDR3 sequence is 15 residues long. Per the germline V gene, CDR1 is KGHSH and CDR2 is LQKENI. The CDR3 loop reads CASSPQLAGGDTQYF.

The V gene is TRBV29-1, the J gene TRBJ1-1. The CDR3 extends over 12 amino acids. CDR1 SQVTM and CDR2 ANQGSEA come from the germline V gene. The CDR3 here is CSARRVGTEAFF.

The CDR3 spells CSARDRRYEQYF. The rearrangement joins TRBV20-1 to TRBJ2-7. The germline V gene has CDR1 DFQATT and CDR2 SNEGSKA (reference sequence). This CDR3 comprises 12 residues.

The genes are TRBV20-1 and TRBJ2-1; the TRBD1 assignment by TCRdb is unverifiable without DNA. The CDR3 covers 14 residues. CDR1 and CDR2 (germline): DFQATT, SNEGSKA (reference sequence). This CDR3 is CSARAGGTDNEQFF.

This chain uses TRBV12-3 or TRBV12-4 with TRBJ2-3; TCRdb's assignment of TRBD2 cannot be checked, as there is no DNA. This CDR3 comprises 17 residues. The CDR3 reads CASSKLQGGGNTDTQYF.

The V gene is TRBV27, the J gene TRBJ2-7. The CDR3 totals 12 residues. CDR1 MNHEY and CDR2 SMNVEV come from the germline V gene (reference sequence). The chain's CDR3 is CASSLNRREQYF.

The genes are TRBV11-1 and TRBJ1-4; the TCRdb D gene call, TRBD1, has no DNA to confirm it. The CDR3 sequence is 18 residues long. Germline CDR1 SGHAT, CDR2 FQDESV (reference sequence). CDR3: CAIPLVRQGPLGNEKLFF.

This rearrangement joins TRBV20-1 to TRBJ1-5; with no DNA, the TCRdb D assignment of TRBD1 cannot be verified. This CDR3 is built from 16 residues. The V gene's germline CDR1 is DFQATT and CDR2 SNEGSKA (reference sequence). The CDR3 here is CSARDEFRETDQPQHF.

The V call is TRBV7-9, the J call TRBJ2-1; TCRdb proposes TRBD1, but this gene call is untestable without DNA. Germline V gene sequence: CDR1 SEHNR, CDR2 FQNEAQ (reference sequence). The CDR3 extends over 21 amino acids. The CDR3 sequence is CASSGSGALPGGLNSYNEQFF.

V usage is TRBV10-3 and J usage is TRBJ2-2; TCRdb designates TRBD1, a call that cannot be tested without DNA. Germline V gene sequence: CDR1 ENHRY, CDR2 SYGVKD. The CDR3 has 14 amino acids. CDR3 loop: CATQEGPNTGELFF.

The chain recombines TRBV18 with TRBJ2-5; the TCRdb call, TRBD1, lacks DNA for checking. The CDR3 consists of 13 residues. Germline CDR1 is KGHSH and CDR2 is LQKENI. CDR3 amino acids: CASRPGALETQYF.

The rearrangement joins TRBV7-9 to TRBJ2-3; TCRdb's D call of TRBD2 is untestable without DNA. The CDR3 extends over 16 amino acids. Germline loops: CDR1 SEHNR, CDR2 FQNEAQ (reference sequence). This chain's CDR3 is CASSPRTSGARATQYF.

CDR3 sequence reads: CASRLDTQETQYF. This chain uses TRBV5-1 with TRBJ2-5. This CDR3 is 13 amino acids long. The germline V gene has CDR1 SGHRS and CDR2 YFSETQ.

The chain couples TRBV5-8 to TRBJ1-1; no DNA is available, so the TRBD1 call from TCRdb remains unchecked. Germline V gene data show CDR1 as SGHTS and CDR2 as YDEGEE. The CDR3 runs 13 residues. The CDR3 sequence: CASKPPHNTEAFF.

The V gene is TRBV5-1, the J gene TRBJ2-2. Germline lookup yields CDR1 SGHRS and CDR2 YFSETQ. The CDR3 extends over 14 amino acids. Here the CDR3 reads CASSTYLNTGELFF. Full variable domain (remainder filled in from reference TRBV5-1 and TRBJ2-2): KAGVTQTPRYLIKTRGQQVTLSCSPISGHRSVSWYQQTPGQGLQFLFEYFSETQRNKGNFPGRFSGRQFSNSRSEMNVSTLELGDSALYLCASSTYLNTGELFFGEGSRLTVL.

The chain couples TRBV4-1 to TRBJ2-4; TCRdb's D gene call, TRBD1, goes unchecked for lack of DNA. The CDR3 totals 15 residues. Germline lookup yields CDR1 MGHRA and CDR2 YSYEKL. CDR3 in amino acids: CASSQGRSGKNIQYF.